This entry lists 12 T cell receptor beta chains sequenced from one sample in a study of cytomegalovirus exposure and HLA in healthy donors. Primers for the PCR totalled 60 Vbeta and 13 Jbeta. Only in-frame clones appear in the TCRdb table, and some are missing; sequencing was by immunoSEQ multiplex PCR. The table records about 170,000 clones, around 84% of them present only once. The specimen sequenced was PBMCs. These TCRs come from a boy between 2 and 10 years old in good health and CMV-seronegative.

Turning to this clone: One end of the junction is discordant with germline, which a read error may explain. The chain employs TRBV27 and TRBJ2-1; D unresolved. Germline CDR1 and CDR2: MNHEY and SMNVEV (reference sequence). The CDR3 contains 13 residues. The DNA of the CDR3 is TGTGCCAGCAGTTCCCCTACCTACAGTGAGCAGTTCTTC. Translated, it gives CASSSPTYSEQFF.

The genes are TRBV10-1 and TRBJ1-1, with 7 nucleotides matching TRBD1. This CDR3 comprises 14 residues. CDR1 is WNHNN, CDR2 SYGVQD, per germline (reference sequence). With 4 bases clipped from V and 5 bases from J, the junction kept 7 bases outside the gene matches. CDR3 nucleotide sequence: TGCGCCAGCAGTGGACAGGGCCCGGAGACTGAAGCTTTCTTT. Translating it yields CASSGQGPETEAFF.

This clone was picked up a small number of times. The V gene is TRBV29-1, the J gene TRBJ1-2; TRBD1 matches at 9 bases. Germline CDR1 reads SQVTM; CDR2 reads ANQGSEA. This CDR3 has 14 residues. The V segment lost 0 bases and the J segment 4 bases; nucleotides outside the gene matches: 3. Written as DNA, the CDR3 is TGCAGCGTTGAAGATCTGGGACAGGGCTATGGCTACACCTTC. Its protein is CSVEDLGQGYGYTF.

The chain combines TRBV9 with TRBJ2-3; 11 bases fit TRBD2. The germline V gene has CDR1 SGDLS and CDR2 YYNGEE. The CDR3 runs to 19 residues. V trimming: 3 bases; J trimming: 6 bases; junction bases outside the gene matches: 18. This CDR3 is CASSAELSGGAFKSDTQYF. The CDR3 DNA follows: TGTGCCAGCAGCGCCGAACTTAGCGGGGGGGCCTTTAAATCGGATACGCAGTATTTT.

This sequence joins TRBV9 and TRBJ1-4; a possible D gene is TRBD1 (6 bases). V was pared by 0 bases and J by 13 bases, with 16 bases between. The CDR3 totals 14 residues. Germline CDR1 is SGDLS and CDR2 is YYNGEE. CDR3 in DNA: TGTGCCAGCAGCGTAGCTTCGACCAGGGGTACACTGTTTTTT. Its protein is CASSVASTRGTLFF.

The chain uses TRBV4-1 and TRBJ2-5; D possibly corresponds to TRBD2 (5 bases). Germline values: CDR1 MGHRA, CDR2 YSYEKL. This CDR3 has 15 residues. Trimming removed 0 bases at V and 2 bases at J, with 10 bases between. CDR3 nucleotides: TGCGCCAGCAGCCAAGATACGGGGATACAAGAGACCCAGTACTTC. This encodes CASSQDTGIQETQYF.

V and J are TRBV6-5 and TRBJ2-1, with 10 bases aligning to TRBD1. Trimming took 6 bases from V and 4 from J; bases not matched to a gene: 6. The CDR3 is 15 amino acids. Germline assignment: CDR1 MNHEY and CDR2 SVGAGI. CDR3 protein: CASSTGTGVYNEQFF. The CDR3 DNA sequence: TGTGCCAGCAGCACCGGGACAGGGGTTTACAATGAGCAGTTCTTC.

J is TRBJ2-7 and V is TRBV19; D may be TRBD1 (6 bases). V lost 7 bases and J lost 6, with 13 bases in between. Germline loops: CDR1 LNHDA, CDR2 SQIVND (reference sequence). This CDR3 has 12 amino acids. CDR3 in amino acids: CASNHREGEQYF. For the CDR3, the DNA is TGTGCCAGTAACCACAGGGAAGGCGAGCAGTACTTC.

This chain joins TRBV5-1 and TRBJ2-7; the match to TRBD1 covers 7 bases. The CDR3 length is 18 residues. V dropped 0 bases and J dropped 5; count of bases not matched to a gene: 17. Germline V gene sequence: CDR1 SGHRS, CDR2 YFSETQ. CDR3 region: CASSLVLRRDRVLDEQYF. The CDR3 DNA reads TGCGCCAGCAGCTTGGTTCTTAGGCGCGACAGGGTCTTAGACGAGCAGTACTTC.

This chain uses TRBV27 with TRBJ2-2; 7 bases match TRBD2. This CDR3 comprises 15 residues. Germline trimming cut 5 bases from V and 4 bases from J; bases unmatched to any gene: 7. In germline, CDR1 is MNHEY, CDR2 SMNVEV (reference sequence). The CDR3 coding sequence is TGTGCCAGCAGTCCAGCGGGAATTTTCACCGGGGAGCTGTTTTTT. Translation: CASSPAGIFTGELFF.

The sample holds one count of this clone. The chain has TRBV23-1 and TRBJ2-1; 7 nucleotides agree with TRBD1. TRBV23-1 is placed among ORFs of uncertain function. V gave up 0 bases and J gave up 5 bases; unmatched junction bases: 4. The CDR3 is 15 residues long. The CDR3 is CASSQSRTGDNEQFF. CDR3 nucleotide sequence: TGCGCCAGCAGTCAATCGCGGACAGGAGACAATGAGCAGTTCTTC.

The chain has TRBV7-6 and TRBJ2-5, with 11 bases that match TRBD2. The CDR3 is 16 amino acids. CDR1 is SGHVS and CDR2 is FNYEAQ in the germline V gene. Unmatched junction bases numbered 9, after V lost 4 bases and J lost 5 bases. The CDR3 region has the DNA TGTGCCAGCAGCTGGTCGGCCCTAGCGGGAGGCGAGACCCAGTACTTC. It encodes CASSWSALAGGETQYF.